This passage covers 4 T cell receptor beta chains from one sample sequenced in a study of early T cells in non-severe SARS-CoV-2 infection. Each CDR3 protein gets one entry after TCRdb re-called the 5' RACE reads with MiXCR. The table lists around 55,000 distinct CDR3 sequences, around 12% of them singletons. The sequencing sample was made of whole blood. The origin of the receptors is an adult who was a healthcare worker with PCR-confirmed SARS-CoV-2 infection or an uninfected control (not recorded which).

This clonotype has ten or more counts. In DNA, the CDR3 is TGTGCCAGCAGAACCGGGTCACCGTCTACCGGGGAGCTGTTTTTT. Translation gives CASRTGSPSTGELFF. The chain joins TRBV11-2 to TRBJ2-2, with D unclear. The CDR3 is 15 amino acids. Trimming removed 6 bases from V and 5 bases from J, with 16 bases in between. Germline V gene sequence: CDR1 SGHAT, CDR2 FQNNGV. Full variable domain (outside the CDR3, taken from reference TRBV11-2 and TRBJ2-2): EAGVAQSPRYKIIEKRQSVAFWCNPISGHATLYWYQQILGQGPKLLIQFQNNGVVDDSQLPKDRFSAERLKGVDSTLKIQPAKLEDSAVYLCASRTGSPSTGELFFGEGSRLTVL.

This clonotype showed up many times. The CDR3 is CSAFSGASSYEQYF. The CDR3 DNA reads as TGCAGTGCCTTTTCCGGGGCTTCATCCTACGAGCAGTACTTC. This chain links TRBV20-1 with TRBJ2-7; D may correspond to TRBD1 or TRBD2 (5 bases each). The CDR3 has 14 amino acids. V lost 6 bases, J lost 1 base, and 16 bases lay in between. CDR1 DFQATT and CDR2 SNEGSKA come from the germline V gene (reference sequence).

This clonotype was found many times. J is TRBJ2-3 and V is TRBV11-2, with TRBD2 matching over 12 bases. CDR3 length: 15 residues. Trimming removed 7 bases from V and 5 bases from J; junction bases left unmatched: 7. Germline CDR1 reads SGHAT; CDR2 reads FQNNGV. CDR3 loop: CASTMTSGREDTQYF. The CDR3 coding sequence is TGTGCCAGCACGATGACTAGCGGGAGAGAAGATACGCAGTATTTT.

The chain links TRBV27 to TRBJ2-3, with 14 positions matching TRBD2. The V and J ends lost 7 bases and 1 base, in that order; junction bases with no gene match: 7. CDR1 MNHEY and CDR2 SMNVEV come from the germline V gene (reference sequence). This CDR3 contains 17 residues. The DNA for the CDR3 is TGTGCCAGCAAACCCCCGGGACTAGCGGGGGGCACAGATACGCAGTATTTT. Translated, it gives CASKPPGLAGGTDTQYF.